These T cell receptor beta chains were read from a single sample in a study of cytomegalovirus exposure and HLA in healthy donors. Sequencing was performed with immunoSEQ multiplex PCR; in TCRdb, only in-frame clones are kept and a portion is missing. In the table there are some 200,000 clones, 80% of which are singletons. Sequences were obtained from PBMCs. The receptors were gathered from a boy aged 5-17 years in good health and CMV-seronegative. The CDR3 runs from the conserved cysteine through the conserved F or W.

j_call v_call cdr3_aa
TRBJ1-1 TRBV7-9 CASSLVGAGDTEAFF
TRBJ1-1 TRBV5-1 CASSRVRGMQGTEAFF
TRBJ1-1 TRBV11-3 CASSQEPEAFF
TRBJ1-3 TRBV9 CASPGHTPWAEGSGNTIYF
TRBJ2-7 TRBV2 CASRLPPGTRGDEQYF
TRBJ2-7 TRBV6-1 CASSESGGGAYEQYF
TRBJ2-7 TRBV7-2 CASSSSRTGTEYF
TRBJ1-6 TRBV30 CAWSVGQGNSPLHF
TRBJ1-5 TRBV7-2 CASSLAGTDNQPQHF
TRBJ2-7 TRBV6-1 CASSRTRFYEQYF
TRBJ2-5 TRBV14 CASSPSTGSGTQYF
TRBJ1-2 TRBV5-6 CASSLGRVSYRYGYTF
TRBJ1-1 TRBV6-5 CASVAGVIWNTEAFF
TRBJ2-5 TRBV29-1 CSVDLLAGEGEQYF
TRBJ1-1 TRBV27 CASSSVKTGVNTEAFF
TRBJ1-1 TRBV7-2 CASSLSDGGYEAFF
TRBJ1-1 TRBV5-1 CASSFTGNTEAFF
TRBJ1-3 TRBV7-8 CASSLGLTGTNTIYF
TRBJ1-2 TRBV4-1 CASSLSRDTLYGYTF
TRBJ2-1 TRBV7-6 CASSLAPDSELNEQFF
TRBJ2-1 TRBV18 CASSPQGVNEQFF
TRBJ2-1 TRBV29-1 CSVGYRTGLVEQFF
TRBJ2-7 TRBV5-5 CASSLKSLAGVLTTYEQYF
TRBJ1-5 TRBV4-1 CASSQDGGANQPQHF
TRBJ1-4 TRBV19 CASTLAPREKLFF
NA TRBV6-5 CASSFRRAGKIHEQYF
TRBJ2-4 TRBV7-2 CASSLEVGDIQYF
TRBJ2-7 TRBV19 CASSIVGLEQYF
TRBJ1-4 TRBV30 CAWSKAQGANEKLFF
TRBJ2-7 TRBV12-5 CASGLVRTAATYEQYF
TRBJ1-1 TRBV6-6 CASSYDPRGKNTEAFF
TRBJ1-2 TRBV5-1 CASSNTAGDGYTF
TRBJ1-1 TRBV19 CASSVRDRGTEAFF
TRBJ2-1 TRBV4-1 CASSPGQGSYNEQFF
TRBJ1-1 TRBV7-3 CASSPNGQGEAFF
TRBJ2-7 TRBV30 CAWSKASSSYEQYF
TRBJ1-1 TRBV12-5 CASNPYVYQTGTEAFF
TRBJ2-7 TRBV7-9 CASSLAGSYEQYF
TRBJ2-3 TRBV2 CASKMTGGSDTQYF
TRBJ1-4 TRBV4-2 CASSDIRGTNEKLFF
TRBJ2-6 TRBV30 CAWEGFSSTGSDSGANVLTF
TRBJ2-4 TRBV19 CASTPGLAGLAKNIQYF
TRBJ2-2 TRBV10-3 CAISGLAARDTGELFF
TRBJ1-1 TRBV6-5 CASRELFSNTEAFF
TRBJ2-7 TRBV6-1 CASSETGGFDEQYF
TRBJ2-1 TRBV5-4 CASSPRGTHNEQFF
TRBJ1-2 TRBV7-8 CASSFGGRGYTF
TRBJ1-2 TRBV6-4 CASSDGAGFSYGYTF
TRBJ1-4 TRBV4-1 CASSPQGQNNEKLFF
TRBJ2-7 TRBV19 CASSPPPLRGIYEQYF
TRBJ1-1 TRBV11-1 CASSLMTGWRNTEAFF
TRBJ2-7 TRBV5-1 CASSLPREVHEQYF
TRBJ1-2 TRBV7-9 CASSSGDRDHYGYTF